This T cell receptor (beta chain) is drawn from a study of cytomegalovirus exposure and HLA in healthy donors. Whole-study findings and limits: It was assumed in the presence/absence analyses that sequencing depth was roughly uniform across donors.

PCR was performed using 60 Vbeta and 13 Jbeta primers. Clones were sequenced by immunoSEQ multiplex PCR, and TCRdb holds only the in-frame ones, with some missing. In the table there are tens of thousands of clones, around 64% of which are singletons. Germline V gene data show CDR1 as SGHDT and CDR2 as YYEEEE. The CDR3 runs 15 residues. V was clipped by 6 bases and J by 3 bases, with 15 bases between them. Regarding this clone: Its antigen is unidentified.

The rearrangement uses TRBV5-6 and TRBJ1-4, with a weak D call TRBD1 (5 bases). The origin of this receptor is a man aged 25-40 years in good health and CMV-seronegative. The material sequenced was PBMCs. DNA for the CDR3: TGTGCCAGCACCTTACATGGGGCTTCTAATGAAAAACTGTTTTTT. Translating it yields CASTLHGASNEKLFF.